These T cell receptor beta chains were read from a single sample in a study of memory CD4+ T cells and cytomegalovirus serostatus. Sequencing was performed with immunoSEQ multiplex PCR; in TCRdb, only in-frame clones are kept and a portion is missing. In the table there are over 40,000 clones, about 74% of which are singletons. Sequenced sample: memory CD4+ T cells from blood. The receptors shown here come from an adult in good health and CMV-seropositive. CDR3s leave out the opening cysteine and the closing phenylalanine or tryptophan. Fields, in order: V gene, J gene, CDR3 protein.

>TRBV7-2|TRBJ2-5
ASSLVTDPGETQY
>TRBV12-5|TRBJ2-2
ASGLVDPGGGTGELF
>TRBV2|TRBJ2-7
AKGQGFYEQY
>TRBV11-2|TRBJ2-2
ASSLGWSTGELF
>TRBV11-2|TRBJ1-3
ASSLGQGYSGNTIY
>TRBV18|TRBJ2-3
ASSPRQEDTQY
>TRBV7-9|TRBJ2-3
ASSLPGGDTQY
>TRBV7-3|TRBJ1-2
ASSLSQGAVYGYT
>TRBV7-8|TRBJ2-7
ASSRRGQGVVEQY
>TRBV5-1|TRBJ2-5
ASSFLGVGSQETQY
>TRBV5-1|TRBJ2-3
ASKGRASPDTQY
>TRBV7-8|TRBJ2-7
ASSRGQGPYEQY
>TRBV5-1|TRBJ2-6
ASSLDMTGANVLT
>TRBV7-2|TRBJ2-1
ASSLGVSYNEQF
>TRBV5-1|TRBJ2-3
ASSLERGGSTDTQY
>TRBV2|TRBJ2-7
ASSESDEEQY
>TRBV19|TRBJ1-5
ASSIGDRGQPQH
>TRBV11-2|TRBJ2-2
ASSLDRDVTGELF
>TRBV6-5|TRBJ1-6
ASSYSWASPLH
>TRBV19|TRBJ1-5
ASTGPYGENQPQH
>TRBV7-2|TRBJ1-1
ASSRGGRAEAF
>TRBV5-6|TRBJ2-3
ASEWAPSTDTQY
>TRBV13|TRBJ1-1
ASRQGGGSSMNTEAF
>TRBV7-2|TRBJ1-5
ASSLGRAQPQH
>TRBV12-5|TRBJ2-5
ASGSTGGRVKTQY